A single sample is the source of the 7 T cell receptor beta chains below, sequenced in a study of blood T cell repertoires in COVID-19. The assay was immunoSEQ multiplex PCR, and TCRdb's table has in-frame clones only and misses some. This sample has about 9,200 clones, with under 90% found just once. Sequences were obtained from peripheral blood. These receptors were obtained from a man between 65 and 80 years old with active COVID-19.

The chain combines TRBV18 with TRBJ2-7; TRBD1 matches 10 bases. The V and J ends lost 1 base and 1 base, in that order; junction bases with no gene match: 1. The CDR3 is 15 residues long. Germline loops: CDR1 KGHSH, CDR2 LQKENI. The CDR3 spells CASSPRQGASYEQYF. As DNA, the CDR3 is TGTGCCAGCTCACCACGACAGGGGGCGTCCTACGAGCAGTACTTC.

The V and J genes are TRBV7-9 and TRBJ1-2, with D unclear. CDR1 and CDR2 (germline): SEHNR, FQNEAQ (reference sequence). The germline V and J ends were trimmed by 1 base and 8 bases, with 8 bases remaining between them. There are 12 residues in the CDR3. CDR3 nucleotides: TGTGCCAGCAGCTTAGACTCGGGGGGCTACACCTTC. Translation gives CASSLDSGGYTF.

This rearrangement joins TRBV9 to TRBJ2-7; tentatively, D is TRBD2 (5 bases). Germline V CDR1 and CDR2: SGDLS, YYNGEE. The CDR3 runs to 15 residues. The V end lost 1 base, the J end lost 5 bases, and 16 bases lay between the germline ends. The DNA of the CDR3 is TGTGCCAGCAGCGTATCCGGGGATCGGATCGACGAGCAGTACTTC. The encoded protein is CASSVSGDRIDEQYF.

This clone showed up just once. This chain uses TRBV6-1 with TRBJ2-2, with D possibly TRBD2 on 6 matching bases. V dropped 1 base and J dropped 7 bases, with 19 bases sitting between them. There are 17 residues in the CDR3. Germline CDR1 MNHNS, CDR2 SASEGT. CDR3 loop: CASSEVSGSPWGGELFF. The CDR3 DNA reads TGTGCCAGCAGTGAAGTCTCCGGGAGCCCCTGGGGCGGGGAGCTGTTTTTT.

The CDR3, as DNA: TGTGCCAGCTCACCTCAAGCCAATGAGCAGTTCTTC. It is translated as CASSPQANEQFF. This rearrangement joins TRBV18 to TRBJ2-1; no firm D call. Between the trimmed V and J ends, which lost 3 bases and 6 bases, there was a span of 6 bases. This CDR3 contains 12 residues. CDR1 KGHSH and CDR2 LQKENI come from the germline V gene.

The chain joins TRBV2 to TRBJ1-5, with a tentative D call TRBD1 (5 bases). CDR1 and CDR2 from the germline V gene are SNHLY and FYNNEI. The CDR3 sequence is 13 residues long. V was cut by 1 base and J by 5 bases, with 6 bases left in between. Here the CDR3 reads CASSEGTYQPQHF. CDR3 coding DNA: TGTGCCAGCAGTGAAGGGACATATCAGCCCCAGCATTTT.

As DNA, the CDR3 is TGTGCCAGCAGCACGAAAGGGGACTATGGCTACACCTTC. Translation gives CASSTKGDYGYTF. The chain is built from TRBV16 and TRBJ1-2, with a tentative D call TRBD1 (5 bases). Deletions cut 5 bases from V and 3 bases from J, with 10 bases between. This CDR3 spans 13 amino acids. Germline V lookup: CDR1 KGHSY, CDR2 FQNENV.